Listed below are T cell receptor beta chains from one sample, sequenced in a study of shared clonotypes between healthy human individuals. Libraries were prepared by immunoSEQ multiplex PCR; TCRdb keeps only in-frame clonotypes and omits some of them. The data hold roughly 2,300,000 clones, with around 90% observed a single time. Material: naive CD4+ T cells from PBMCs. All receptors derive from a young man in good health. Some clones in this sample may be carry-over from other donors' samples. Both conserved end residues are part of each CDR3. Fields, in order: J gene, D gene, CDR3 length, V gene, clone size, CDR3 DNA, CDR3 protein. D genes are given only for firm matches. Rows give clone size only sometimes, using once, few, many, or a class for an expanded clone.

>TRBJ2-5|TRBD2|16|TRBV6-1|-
TGTGCCAGCAGTGAGGGACTAGCGGGACCCAAAGAGACCCAGTACTTC
CASSEGLAGPKETQYF
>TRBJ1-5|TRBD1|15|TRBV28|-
TGTGCCAGCAGCCCCGGGACAGGGATGTATCAGCCCCAGCATTTT
CASSPGTGMYQPQHF
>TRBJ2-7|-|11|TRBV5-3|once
TGTGCCAGAAGCTTTAGGTGGGAGCAGTACTTC
CARSFRWEQYF
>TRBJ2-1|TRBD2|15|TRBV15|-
TGTGCCACCAGCAGAGACCGACTAGCGGGAAATGAGCAGTTCTTC
CATSRDRLAGNEQFF
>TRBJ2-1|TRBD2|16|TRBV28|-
TGTGCCAGCAGTTCACATCGGGACTATGCTCCCAATGAGCAGTTCTTC
CASSSHRDYAPNEQFF
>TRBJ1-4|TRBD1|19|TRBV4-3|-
TGCGCCAGCAGCCAAGGGGGAGGGGGCGCCAGTACAACTAATGAAAAACTGTTTTTT
CASSQGGGGASTTNEKLFF
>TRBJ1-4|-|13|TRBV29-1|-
TGCAGCGCCCAGAGATCAACTAATGAAAAACTGTTTTTT
CSAQRSTNEKLFF
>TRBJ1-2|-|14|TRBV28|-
TGTGCCAGCAGTTTACTCGGGCTCGGCTATGGCTACACCTTC
CASSLLGLGYGYTF
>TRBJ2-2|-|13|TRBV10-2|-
TGCGCCAGCAAAAAAACGGCTACCGGGGAGCTGTTTTTT
CASKKTATGELFF
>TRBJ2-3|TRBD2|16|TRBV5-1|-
TGCGCCAGCAGCCCAACCGGGACTAGCCAGACAGATACGCAGTATTTT
CASSPTGTSQTDTQYF
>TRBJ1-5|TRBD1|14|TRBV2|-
TGTGCCAGCAGGGCGGACAGGGTAAATCAGCCCCAGCATTTT
CASRADRVNQPQHF
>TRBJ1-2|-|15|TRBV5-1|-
TGCGCCAGCAGCTCAATGACAGGTTGGTCCTATGGCTACACCTTC
CASSSMTGWSYGYTF
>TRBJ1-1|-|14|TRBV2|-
TGTGCCAGCAGTTACGTACCAGGAGGAACTGAAGCTTTCTTT
CASSYVPGGTEAFF
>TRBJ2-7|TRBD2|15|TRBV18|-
TGTGCCAGCTCACCTCCGGGACTAGGCGTCTACGAGCAGTACTTC
CASSPPGLGVYEQYF
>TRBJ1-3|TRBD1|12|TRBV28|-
TGTGCCAGCAGTGTGGGACAGCCGACCATATATTTT
CASSVGQPTIYF
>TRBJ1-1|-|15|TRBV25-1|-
TGTGCCAGCAGTGAATTTTGGGCAGCGAACACTGAAGCTTTCTTT
CASSEFWAANTEAFF
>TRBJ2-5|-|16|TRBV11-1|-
TGTGCCAGCAGCCCAGGGAGAGCGCGGGGACAAGAGACCCAGTACTTC
CASSPGRARGQETQYF
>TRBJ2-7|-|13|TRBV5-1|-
TGCGCCAGTACGGAGCGGAACTCCTACGAGCAGTACTTC
CASTERNSYEQYF
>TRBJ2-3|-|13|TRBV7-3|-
TGTGCCAGCAGCGTGGGACGCACAGATACGCAGTATTTT
CASSVGRTDTQYF
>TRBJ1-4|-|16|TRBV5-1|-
TGCGCCAGCAGCTCCAACAGGGTCGGGGCGGGCGAAAAACTGTTTTTT
CASSSNRVGAGEKLFF
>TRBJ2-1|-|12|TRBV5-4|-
TGTGCCAGCAGTTTGGACCACAATGAGCAGTTCTTC
CASSLDHNEQFF